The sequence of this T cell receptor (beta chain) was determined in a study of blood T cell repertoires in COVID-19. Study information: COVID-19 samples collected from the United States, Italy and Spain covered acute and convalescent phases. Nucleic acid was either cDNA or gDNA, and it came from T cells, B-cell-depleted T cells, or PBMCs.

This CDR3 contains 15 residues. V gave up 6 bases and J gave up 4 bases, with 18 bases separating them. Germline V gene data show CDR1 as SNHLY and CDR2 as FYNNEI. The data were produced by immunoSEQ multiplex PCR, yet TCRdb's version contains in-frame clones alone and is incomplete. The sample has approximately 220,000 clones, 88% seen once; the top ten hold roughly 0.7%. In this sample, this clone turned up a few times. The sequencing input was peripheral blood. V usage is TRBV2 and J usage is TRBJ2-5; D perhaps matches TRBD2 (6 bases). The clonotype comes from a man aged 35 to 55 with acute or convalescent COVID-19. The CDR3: CASRKEGLLGETQYF. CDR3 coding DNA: TGTGCCAGCAGAAAGGAGGGTCTACTCGGAGAGACCCAGTACTTC.